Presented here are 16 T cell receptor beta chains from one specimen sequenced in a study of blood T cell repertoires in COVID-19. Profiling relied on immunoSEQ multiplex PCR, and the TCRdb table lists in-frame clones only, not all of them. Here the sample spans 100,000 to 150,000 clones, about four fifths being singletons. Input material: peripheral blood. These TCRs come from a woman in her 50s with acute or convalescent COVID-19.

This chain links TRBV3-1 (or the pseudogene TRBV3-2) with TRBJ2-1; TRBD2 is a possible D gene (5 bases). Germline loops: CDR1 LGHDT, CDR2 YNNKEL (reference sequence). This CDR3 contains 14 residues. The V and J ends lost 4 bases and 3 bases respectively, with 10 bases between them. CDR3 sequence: CASSRTRLYNEQFF. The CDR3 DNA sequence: TGTGCCAGCAGCCGGACTCGCCTCTACAATGAGCAGTTCTTC.

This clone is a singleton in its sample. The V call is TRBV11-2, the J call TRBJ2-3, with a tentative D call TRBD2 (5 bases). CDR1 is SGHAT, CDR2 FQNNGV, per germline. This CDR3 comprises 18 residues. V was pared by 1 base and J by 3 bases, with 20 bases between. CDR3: CASSLGSSGSSGTDTQYF. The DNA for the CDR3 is TGTGCCAGCAGCTTAGGTTCTTCGGGATCCTCGGGTACAGATACGCAGTATTTT.

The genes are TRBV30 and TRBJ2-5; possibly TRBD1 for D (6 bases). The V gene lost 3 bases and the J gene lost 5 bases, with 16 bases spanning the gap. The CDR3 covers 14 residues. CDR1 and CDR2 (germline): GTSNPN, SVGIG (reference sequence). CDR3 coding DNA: TGTGCCTGGAGGGTCACAGGGAAAGGGGAGACCCAGTACTTC. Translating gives CAWRVTGKGETQYF.

The DNA for the CDR3 is TGTGCCAGCAGCTTGGACAGTACCTACGAGCAGTACTTC. Translated, it gives CASSLDSTYEQYF. The V gene is TRBV5-6, the J gene TRBJ2-7; D is undetermined. The CDR3 totals 13 residues. Germline-derived CDR1 and CDR2 are SGHDT and YYEEEE. Trimming left V 0 bases short and J 2 bases short, with 6 bases between.

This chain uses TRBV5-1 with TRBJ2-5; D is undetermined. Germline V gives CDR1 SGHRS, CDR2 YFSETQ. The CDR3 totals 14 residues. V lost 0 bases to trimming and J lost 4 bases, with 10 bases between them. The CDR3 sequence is CASSLVQLGETQYF. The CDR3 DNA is TGCGCCAGCAGCTTGGTACAGTTGGGAGAGACCCAGTACTTC.

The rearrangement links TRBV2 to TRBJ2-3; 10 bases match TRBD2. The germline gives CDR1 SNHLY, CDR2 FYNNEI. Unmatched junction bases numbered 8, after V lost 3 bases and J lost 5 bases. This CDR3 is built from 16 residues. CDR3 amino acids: CASSDSQRGGKDTQYF. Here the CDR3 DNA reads TGTGCCAGCAGTGATTCTCAGCGGGGGGGCAAAGATACGCAGTATTTT. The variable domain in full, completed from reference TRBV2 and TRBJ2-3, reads EPEVTQTPSHQVTQMGQEVILRCVPISNHLYFYWYRQILGQKVEFLVSFYNNEISEKSEIFDDQFSVERPDGSNFTLKIRSTKLEDSAMYFCASSDSQRGGKDTQYFGPGTRLTVL.

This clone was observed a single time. CDR3 in amino acids: CSASWNTEAFF. The CDR3 DNA reads as TGCAGTGCTAGCTGGAACACTGAAGCTTTCTTT. The chain is built from TRBV20-1 and TRBJ1-1; D unclear. The CDR3 is 11 amino acids. Germline values: CDR1 DFQATT, CDR2 SNEGSKA (reference sequence). Trimming removed 3 bases at V and 1 base at J, with 3 bases between.

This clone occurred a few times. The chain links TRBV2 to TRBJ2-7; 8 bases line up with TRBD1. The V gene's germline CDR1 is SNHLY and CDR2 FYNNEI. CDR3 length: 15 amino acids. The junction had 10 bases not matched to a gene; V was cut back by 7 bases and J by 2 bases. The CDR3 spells CASTPAGGNPYEQYF. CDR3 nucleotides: TGTGCCAGCACGCCGGCAGGGGGCAATCCCTACGAGCAGTACTTC.

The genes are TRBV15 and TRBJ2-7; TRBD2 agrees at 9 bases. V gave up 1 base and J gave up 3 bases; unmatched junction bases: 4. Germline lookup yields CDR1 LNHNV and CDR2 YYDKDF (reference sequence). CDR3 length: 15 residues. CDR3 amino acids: CATSRVAGENYEQYF. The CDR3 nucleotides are TGTGCCACCAGCAGAGTAGCGGGGGAGAACTACGAGCAGTACTTC.

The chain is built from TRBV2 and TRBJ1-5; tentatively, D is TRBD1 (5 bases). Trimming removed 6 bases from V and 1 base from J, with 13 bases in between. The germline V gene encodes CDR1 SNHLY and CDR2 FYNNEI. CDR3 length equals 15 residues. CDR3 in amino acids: CASSRSGISNQPQHF. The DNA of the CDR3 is TGTGCCAGCAGCCGGTCAGGGATAAGCAATCAGCCCCAGCATTTT.

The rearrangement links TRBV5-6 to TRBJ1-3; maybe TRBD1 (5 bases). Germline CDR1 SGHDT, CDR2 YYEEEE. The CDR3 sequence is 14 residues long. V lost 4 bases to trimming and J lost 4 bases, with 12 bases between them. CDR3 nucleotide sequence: TGTGCCAGCAGCCTTGACAGTCCCGGAAACACCATATATTTT. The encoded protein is CASSLDSPGNTIYF.

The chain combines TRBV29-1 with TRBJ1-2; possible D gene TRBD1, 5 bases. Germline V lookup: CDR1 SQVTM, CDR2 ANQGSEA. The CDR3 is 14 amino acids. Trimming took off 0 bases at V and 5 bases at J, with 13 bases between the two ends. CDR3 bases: TGCAGCGTTGAAGATACCGGGGGTCCTTATGGCTACACCTTC. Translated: CSVEDTGGPYGYTF.

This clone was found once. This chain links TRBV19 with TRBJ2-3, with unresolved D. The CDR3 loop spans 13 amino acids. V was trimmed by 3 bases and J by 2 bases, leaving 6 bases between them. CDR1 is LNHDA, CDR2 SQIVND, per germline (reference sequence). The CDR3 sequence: CASSMAITDTQYF. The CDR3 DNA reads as TGTGCCAGTAGTATGGCCATCACAGATACGCAGTATTTT.

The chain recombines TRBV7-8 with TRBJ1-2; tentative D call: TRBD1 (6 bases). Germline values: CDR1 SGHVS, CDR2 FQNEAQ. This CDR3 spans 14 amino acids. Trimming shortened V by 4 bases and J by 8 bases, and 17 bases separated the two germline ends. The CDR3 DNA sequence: TGTGCCAGCAGCTCGGTCCGGGACATTAACGGCTACACCTTC. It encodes CASSSVRDINGYTF.

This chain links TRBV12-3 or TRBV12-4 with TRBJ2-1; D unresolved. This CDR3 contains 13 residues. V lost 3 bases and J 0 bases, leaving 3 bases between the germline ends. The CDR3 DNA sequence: TGTGCCAGCAGTTTCGGCTCCTACAATGAGCAGTTCTTC. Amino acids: CASSFGSYNEQFF.

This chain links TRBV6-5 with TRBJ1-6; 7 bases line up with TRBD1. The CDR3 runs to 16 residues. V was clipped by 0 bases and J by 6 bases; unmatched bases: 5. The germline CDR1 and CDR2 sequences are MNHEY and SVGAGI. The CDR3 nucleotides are TGTGCCAGCAGTTACTCGACGCCAGGGGGTAATTCACCCCTCCACTTT. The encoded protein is CASSYSTPGGNSPLHF.